The TCR beta chain under discussion was sequenced for a study of cytomegalovirus exposure and HLA in healthy donors. On the study more broadly: Of over 300 genotyped donors, around 84% clustered with self-reported Caucasian donors.

As concerns this clone: Its matching antigen is unknown.

Both 60 Vbeta primers and 13 Jbeta primers went into the PCR. Sequencing was performed with immunoSEQ multiplex PCR; in TCRdb, only in-frame clones are kept and a portion is missing. Altogether some 130,000 clones are present, roughly 78% being singletons, with the ten largest covering roughly 6.8%. Regarding the study as a whole: Published work reported that the classifier diagnosed cytomegalovirus status with high specificity and sensitivity. Specificity of a few CMV-associated chains for CMV antigens was verified in vitro.

Unrecorded immune exposure was likely among donors, who were nominally healthy when sampled. The CDR3 covers 12 residues. Germline CDR1 and CDR2: SGHRS and YFSETQ. V lost 4 bases, J lost 11 bases, and 13 bases lay in between. The sequence was obtained from a man between 40 and 49 years old in good health and CMV-seropositive. This chain joins TRBV5-1 and TRBJ2-1, with D possibly matching TRBD2 (5 bases). Material: PBMCs. The CDR3 loop is CASSIDYRQQFF. Here the CDR3 DNA reads TGCGCCAGCAGCATTGACTATCGCCAGCAGTTCTTC.